Sequencing of this TCR beta chain was carried out in a study of graft-versus-host responses after intestinal transplantation. Study as a whole: Recipients were all induced with anti-thymocyte globulin, then given tacrolimus and steroids for 3 to 4 years. Findings of the study overall: The marrow of recipients harbored GvH clones, and ileum or blood showed some of them first.

Measured with immunoSEQ multiplex PCR; TCRdb has only the in-frame clones, and not every one. The table shows roughly 99,000 clones, with more than 70% occurring only once. CDR1 is SGHDT and CDR2 is YYEEEE in the germline V gene. The CDR3 loop spans 14 amino acids. Deletions cut 0 bases from V and 5 bases from J, with 12 bases between. Remarks on this clone: What it binds is not known.

The sequence derives from a human patient who received an intestinal transplant, so some T cells may come from the graft donor. The input for sequencing was PBMCs, taken 255 days after intestinal transplant. The chain carries TRBV5-6 and TRBJ2-7; a possible D gene is TRBD1 (6 bases). The CDR3 nucleotides are TGTGCCAGCAGCTTGGTGGGGGCCAAAAACGAGCAGTACTTC. Its protein product is CASSLVGAKNEQYF. Drawing the rest from reference TRBV5-6 and TRBJ2-7, the complete variable domain is DAGVTQSPTHLIKTRGQQVTLRCSPKSGHDTVSWYQQALGQGPQFIFQYYEEEERQRGNFPDRFSGHQFPNYSSELNVNALLLGDSALYLCASSLVGAKNEQYFGPGTRLTVT.